This TCR beta chain derives from a study of cytomegalovirus exposure and HLA in healthy donors. Study findings and constraints: Several of the most significant clusters appeared, in a later analysis, to be linked to common viral pathogens.

A multiplex PCR was run with 60 Vbeta primers and 13 Jbeta primers. Some clones are missing from TCRdb's copy, which holds only in-frame ones; the method was immunoSEQ multiplex PCR. The record lists around 140,000 clones, of which the ten most abundant hold over 1.5%. The V gene end was trimmed by 4 bases and the J gene end by 2 bases; junction bases not matched to a gene: 11. Germline CDR1 is SGHDT and CDR2 is YYEEEE. The CDR3 covers 17 residues. In regard to this clone: The antigen remains unidentified.

The chain carries TRBV5-6 and TRBJ2-5, with 10 positions matching TRBD1. Input material: PBMCs. The clonotype was recovered from a man younger than 35 in good health and CMV-seronegative. Here the CDR3 DNA reads TGTGCCAGCAGCACAAACCGGGACAGGGGATTTCAAGAGACCCAGTACTTC. The encoded protein is CASSTNRDRGFQETQYF.